The source of this TCR beta chain is a study of blood T cell repertoires in COVID-19. Background on the study: COVID-19 samples collected from the United States, Italy and Spain covered acute and convalescent phases. PBMCs, B-cell-depleted T cells, or T cells provided the cDNA or gDNA that made up the material.

Authors' analysis steps: Amplification from reference gene primers served as the basis for estimated nucleated cell counts. Measured with immunoSEQ multiplex PCR; TCRdb has only the in-frame clones, and not every one. That table is the source of V, J and clone size, and D and trimming were worked out from the DNA. In the table there are approximately 170,000 clones, about four fifths of which are singletons. The sample holds one count of this clone. Germline assignment: CDR1 MDHEN and CDR2 SYDVKM. This CDR3 region has 15 residues. The J segment lost 3 bases and the V segment lost 6 bases, leaving 8 bases of the junction unmatched.

This sequence originates from a man aged 65-85 years with active or convalescent COVID-19. The chain carries TRBV28 and TRBJ2-7; 10 positions agree with TRBD2. The sequenced material came from peripheral blood. CDR3 in amino acids: CASSPGTSAFYEQYF. The CDR3 DNA reads TGTGCCAGCAGCCCCGGGACTAGCGCTTTCTACGAGCAGTACTTC.